What follows are 27 T cell receptor beta chains derived from one specimen sequenced in a study of OX40 agonist ivuxolimab in advanced cancers. The repertoire was sequenced with immunoSEQ multiplex PCR; TCRdb's copy has only in-frame clones and lacks some. Here the sample spans more than 95,000 clones, 91% being singletons. The specimen comprised CD4+ or CD8+ T cells sorted from blood, sampled in a trial of the OX40 agonist ivuxolimab. The source of these receptors is an adult with an advanced solid tumor such as melanoma, head and neck, liver or kidney cancer.

The rearrangement uses TRBV5-1 and TRBJ1-6; 7 bases align to TRBD1. Germline-derived CDR1 and CDR2 are SGHRS and YFSETQ. CDR3 length: 16 residues. V lost 0 bases, J lost 6 bases, and 6 bases stayed unmatched. The chain's CDR3 is CASSLDTGVGNSPLHF. The DNA for the CDR3 is TGCGCCAGCAGCTTGGATACAGGGGTCGGTAATTCACCCCTCCACTTT.

This clone was seen only once. The chain uses TRBV4-2 and TRBJ2-2; 10 bases are a match to TRBD2. CDR3 size: 14 residues. V was pared by 4 bases and J by 7 bases, with 3 bases of the junction left unmatched. Looked up from germline, CDR1 is LGHNA and CDR2 is YNFKEQ. This CDR3 reads CASSPRTSGGELFF. Written as DNA, the CDR3 is TGTGCCAGCAGCCCCCGGACTAGCGGCGGGGAGCTGTTTTTT.

The V and J genes are TRBV7-2 and TRBJ2-7; D unclear. The germline V and J ends were trimmed by 4 bases and 0 bases, with 4 bases remaining between them. The length of the CDR3 is 12 residues. CDR1 and CDR2 from the germline V gene are SGHTA and FQGNSA. The CDR3 protein is CASSYGSYEQYF. The CDR3 region has the DNA TGTGCCAGCAGCTACGGCTCCTACGAGCAGTACTTC. Complete variable domain (other parts from reference TRBV7-2 and TRBJ2-7): GAGVSQSPSNKVTEKGKDVELRCDPISGHTALYWYRQSLGQGLEFLIYFQGNSAPDKSGLPSDRFSAERTGGSVSTLTIQRTQQEDSAVYLCASSYGSYEQYFGPGTRLTVT.

This clone was counted once. The rearrangement links TRBV18 to TRBJ2-3; the D gene could be TRBD1 or TRBD2 (5 bases each). This CDR3 region has 15 residues. Germline loops: CDR1 KGHSH, CDR2 LQKENI. V was pared by 4 bases and J by 2 bases, with 13 bases between. The CDR3 coding sequence is TGTGCCAGCTCACGTCCGGGGCCCCCCACAGATACGCAGTATTTT. Its translation: CASSRPGPPTDTQYF.

The chain has TRBV2 and TRBJ1-1, with D hard to call. V was shortened by 7 bases and J by 0 bases, with 12 bases between the two germline ends. Germline loops: CDR1 SNHLY, CDR2 FYNNEI. The CDR3 covers 14 residues. The CDR3 sequence is CASTNGPMNTEAFF. CDR3 DNA sequence: TGTGCCAGCACCAACGGACCGATGAACACTGAAGCTTTCTTT.

This clone was detected only once. The chain has TRBV18 and TRBJ2-1; weak D call: TRBD2 (7 bases). The germline gives CDR1 KGHSH, CDR2 LQKENI. The CDR3 sequence is 17 residues long. Trimming pared 7 bases from V and 2 bases from J, leaving 21 bases between. The CDR3 protein is CASFGVVGGATYNEQFF. CDR3 coding DNA: TGTGCCAGCTTTGGCGTGGTTGGGGGGGCGACCTACAATGAGCAGTTCTTC.

The chain joins TRBV9 to TRBJ2-1; D remains unclear. The ends were cut back, 0 bases at V and 0 bases at J, with 13 bases in the middle. The CDR3 totals 17 residues. CDR1 is SGDLS, CDR2 YYNGEE, per germline. The CDR3 region is CASSVGGSVSSYNEQFF. CDR3 bases: TGTGCCAGCAGCGTAGGAGGTAGTGTGAGCTCCTACAATGAGCAGTTCTTC.

J is TRBJ1-1 and V is TRBV28; maybe TRBD1 (6 bases). Trimming removed 4 bases at V and 8 bases at J, with 11 bases between. From germline, CDR1 is MDHEN and CDR2 SYDVKM. The CDR3 has 12 residues. The chain's CDR3 is CASSSDRSEAFF. DNA of the CDR3: TGTGCCAGCAGTTCAGACAGGTCAGAAGCTTTCTTT.

The rearrangement joins TRBV27 to TRBJ1-6; tentatively, D is TRBD1 (6 bases). The ends were cut back, 6 bases at V and 6 bases at J, with 12 bases in the middle. CDR1 MNHEY and CDR2 SMNVEV come from the germline V gene (reference sequence). The CDR3 extends over 14 amino acids. The CDR3 sequence: CASSLTGFNSPLHF. The CDR3 coding sequence is TGTGCCAGCAGCCTAACAGGGTTTAATTCACCCCTCCACTTT.

The chain joins TRBV18 to TRBJ2-5; TRBD2 might be the D (5 bases). This CDR3 comprises 14 residues. Germline V gene lookup returns CDR1 KGHSH and CDR2 LQKENI. V was pared by 3 bases and J by 1 base, with 9 bases between. As DNA, the CDR3 is TGTGCCAGCTCACCCCGAGCGGTCCAAGAGACCCAGTACTTC. Translation gives CASSPRAVQETQYF.

This clone was counted a single time. This chain links TRBV25-1 with TRBJ2-1, with 7 bases fitting TRBD2. The CDR3 sequence is 14 residues long. V lost 6 bases and J lost 7; bases outside the gene matches: 9. Germline lookup yields CDR1 MGHDK and CDR2 SYGVNS. This chain's CDR3 is CASRKRDPGNEQFF. For the CDR3, the DNA is TGTGCCAGCAGGAAGCGGGATCCGGGGAATGAGCAGTTCTTC.

The rearrangement links TRBV5-1 to TRBJ2-3, with D tentatively TRBD1 or TRBD2 (6 bases each). Germline-derived CDR1 and CDR2 are SGHRS and YFSETQ. This CDR3 region has 17 residues. V was shortened by 0 bases and J by 0 bases, with 14 bases between the two germline ends. The CDR3 loop reads CASSLVVGGDSTDTQYF. The CDR3 nucleotides read TGCGCCAGCAGCTTGGTAGTCGGGGGCGACAGCACAGATACGCAGTATTTT.

The gene calls are TRBV19 and TRBJ1-3; no definite D call. Trimming stripped 5 bases from V and 4 bases from J, with 9 bases between. This CDR3 contains 13 residues. Germline V gene data show CDR1 as LNHDA and CDR2 as SQIVND (reference sequence). CDR3 residues: CASSEAAGNTIYF. The CDR3 DNA reads TGTGCCAGTAGTGAAGCGGCAGGAAACACCATATATTTT.

This chain connects TRBV28 to TRBJ2-1, with a weak D call TRBD2 (6 bases). The CDR3 consists of 12 residues. The V end was cut by 5 bases, the J end by 11 bases, with 13 bases between. Germline CDR1 is MDHEN and CDR2 is SYDVKM. CDR3 bases: TGTGCCAGCAGTCTGCCCGGGACTCAGCAGTTCTTC. This encodes CASSLPGTQQFF.

The chain has TRBV18 and TRBJ2-1; 9 bases are a match to TRBD1. Germline values: CDR1 KGHSH, CDR2 LQKENI. Trimming cost V 2 bases and J 10 bases; bases outside gene matches: 6. CDR3 size: 14 residues. CDR3 residues: CASSPGTGTYEQFF. CDR3 bases: TGTGCCAGCTCACCAGGGACAGGGACGTACGAGCAGTTCTTC.

J is TRBJ2-7 and V is TRBV6-5, with 11 bases aligning to TRBD1. Germline V lookup: CDR1 MNHEY, CDR2 SVGAGI. V dropped 7 bases and J dropped 6; count of bases not matched to a gene: 5. CDR3 length: 13 amino acids. The CDR3 region has the DNA TGTGCCAGCAACTACGGGACAGGGGGCGAGCAGTACTTC. Its protein is CASNYGTGGEQYF.

V gene TRBV11-2 combines with J gene TRBJ2-5; tentatively, D is TRBD2 (6 bases). V was clipped by 3 bases and J by 3 bases, with 17 bases between them. The CDR3 covers 16 residues. Looked up from germline, CDR1 is SGHAT and CDR2 is FQNNGV. Here the CDR3 DNA reads TGTGCCAGCAGCTTTGAAGGTTGGAGGGATGAAGAGACCCAGTACTTC. This gives the protein CASSFEGWRDEETQYF.

This chain joins TRBV2 and TRBJ1-5; D ambiguous. V lost 4 bases and J lost 5, with 12 bases in between. The CDR3 has 14 amino acids. The germline gives CDR1 SNHLY, CDR2 FYNNEI. Written as DNA, the CDR3 is TGTGCCAGCAGTGCCACCGGGAGGGATCAGCCCCAGCATTTT. Its protein is CASSATGRDQPQHF.

The chain uses TRBV6-5 and TRBJ1-2; no clear D. This CDR3 is 12 amino acids long. Germline V gene data show CDR1 as MNHEY and CDR2 as SVGAGI. Trimming took off 6 bases at V and 6 bases at J, with 11 bases between the two ends. CDR3 DNA: TGTGCCAGCAGAAGCCCAAGGCATGGCTACACCTTC. Encoded protein: CASRSPRHGYTF.

V is TRBV9 and J is TRBJ2-3, with D hard to call. V was pared by 4 bases and J by 3 bases, with 12 bases between. The CDR3 has 14 residues. Germline CDR1 and CDR2: SGDLS and YYNGEE. The CDR3 spells CASSPWADTDTQYF. In DNA, the CDR3 is TGTGCCAGCAGCCCTTGGGCGGATACAGATACGCAGTATTTT.

The CDR3 loop is CASSLPGGSDTQYF. The CDR3 bases are TGTGCCAGCAGTTTACCAGGGGGCAGTGATACGCAGTATTTT. The chain has TRBV28 and TRBJ2-3, with 8 bases identical to TRBD1. Looked up from germline, CDR1 is MDHEN and CDR2 is SYDVKM. V dropped 2 bases and J dropped 6; count of bases not matched to a gene: 4. The CDR3 is made up of 14 amino acids.

The chain joins TRBV5-5 to TRBJ1-5, with D perhaps TRBD1 (5 bases). The CDR3 is 15 residues long. CDR1 is SGHKS and CDR2 is YYEKEE in the germline V gene (reference sequence). The V end lost 0 bases, the J end lost 0 bases, and 7 bases lay between the germline ends. The CDR3 reads CASSLAGSSNQPQHF. For the CDR3, the DNA is TGTGCCAGCAGCTTGGCAGGGAGTAGCAATCAGCCCCAGCATTTT.

The chain has TRBV18 and TRBJ2-3, with a weak D call TRBD1 (5 bases). The CDR3 contains 15 residues. Trimming shortened V by 2 bases and J by 1 base, and 10 bases separated the two germline ends. CDR1 and CDR2 from the germline V gene are KGHSH and LQKENI. For the CDR3, the DNA is TGTGCCAGCTCACCAAACCAGGGTGGCACAGATACGCAGTATTTT. It encodes CASSPNQGGTDTQYF.

The chain combines TRBV27 with TRBJ1-4; 8 bases line up with TRBD1. The V gene's germline CDR1 is MNHEY and CDR2 SMNVEV (reference sequence). CDR3 length: 16 amino acids. Unmatched junction bases numbered 13, after V lost 9 bases and J lost 4 bases. The CDR3 region is CASFPGPGGSNEKLFF. CDR3 nucleotides: TGTGCCAGTTTCCCAGGGCCAGGGGGCAGTAATGAAAAACTGTTTTTT.

This clone was recorded only once. CDR3 coding DNA: TGTGCCAGCAGCCTCCTGACAGAAAGGGTTGAGCAGTTCTTC. Its translation: CASSLLTERVEQFF. This chain links TRBV7-2 with TRBJ2-1, with a tentative D call TRBD1 (5 bases). This CDR3 spans 14 amino acids. Looked up from germline, CDR1 is SGHTA and CDR2 is FQGNSA. The germline V and J ends were trimmed by 5 bases and 9 bases, with 17 bases remaining between them.

The rearrangement joins TRBV27 to TRBJ2-7; D is perhaps TRBD2 (6 bases). The V end lost 3 bases, the J end lost 3 bases, and 9 bases lay between the germline ends. CDR1 MNHEY and CDR2 SMNVEV come from the germline V gene (reference sequence). There are 13 residues in the CDR3. The DNA of the CDR3 is TGTGCCAGCAGTTTCCTTAGCGGCTACGAGCAGTACTTC. It specifies CASSFLSGYEQYF.

The V gene is TRBV7-2, the J gene TRBJ1-1; unclear D gene. The CDR3 runs to 15 residues. The V end was cut by 5 bases, the J end by 3 bases, with 16 bases between. The germline V gene has CDR1 SGHTA and CDR2 FQGNSA. The CDR3 sequence is CASSQVGQGHTEAFF. The CDR3 DNA sequence: TGTGCCAGCAGCCAAGTCGGGCAAGGGCACACTGAAGCTTTCTTT.